This paragraph reports one T cell receptor beta chain. Its specificity is unknown. The data derive from a study of shared clonotypes between healthy human individuals. Points from the study as a whole: About 5.2% was the fraction of naive CD4 clonotypes found shared across several donors.

Those who donated were healthy HIV-negative adults, with no recent acute infections or vaccinations reported. Method: immunoSEQ multiplex PCR; TCRdb's copy keeps in-frame clones and lacks some. The sample carries roughly 1 million clones, roughly 74% recorded once. The V gene's germline CDR1 is KGHSH and CDR2 LQKENI. This CDR3 has 15 residues. Deletions cut 2 bases from V and 3 bases from J, with 13 bases between. The sequenced material came from memory CD4+ T cells from PBMCs. Subset denoted: CD45RA-negative fraction. The clonotype comes from a man aged 18 to 30 in good health. Some clones in this sample may be carry-over from other donors' samples. V gene TRBV18 combines with J gene TRBJ1-1; no reliable D call. The CDR3 nucleotides are TGTGCCAGCTCACCATTGTACTCTAGGGACACTGAAGCTTTCTTT. Translated, it gives CASSPLYSRDTEAFF.